Sequencing of this T cell receptor beta chain was carried out in a study of T cell repertoires in cytomegalovirus infection. CDR3 length equals 15 residues. Trimming pared 4 bases from V and 0 bases from J, leaving 13 bases between. The germline CDR1 and CDR2 sequences are DFQATT and SNEGSKA (reference sequence). This clonotype showed up just a few times. In TCRdb, the reads were re-called with MiXCR into one record per CDR3 protein. The data show 200,000 to 300,000 distinct CDR3 sequences, roughly 10% seen once. The sample consisted of PBMCs. The clonotype comes from a human donor in good health (CMV status not recorded). Some clones in this sample may be carry-over from other donors' samples. This chain links TRBV20-1 with TRBJ2-1; no reliable D call. The CDR3 spells CSAKPVLSSYNEQFF. The CDR3 DNA reads TGCAGTGCTAAGCCGGTACTCAGCTCCTACAATGAGCAGTTCTTC.